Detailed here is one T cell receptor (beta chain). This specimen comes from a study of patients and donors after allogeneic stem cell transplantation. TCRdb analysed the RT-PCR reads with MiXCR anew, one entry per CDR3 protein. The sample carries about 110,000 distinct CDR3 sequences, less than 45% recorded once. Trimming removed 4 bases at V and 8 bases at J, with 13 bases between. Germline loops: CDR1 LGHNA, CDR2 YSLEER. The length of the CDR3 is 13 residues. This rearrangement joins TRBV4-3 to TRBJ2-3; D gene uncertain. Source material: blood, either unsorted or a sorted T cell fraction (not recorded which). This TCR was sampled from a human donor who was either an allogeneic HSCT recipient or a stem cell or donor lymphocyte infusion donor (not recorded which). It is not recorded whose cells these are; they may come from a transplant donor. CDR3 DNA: TGCGCCAGCAGCCCGTCGATGAGTGGTACGCAGTATTTT. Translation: CASSPSMSGTQYF.